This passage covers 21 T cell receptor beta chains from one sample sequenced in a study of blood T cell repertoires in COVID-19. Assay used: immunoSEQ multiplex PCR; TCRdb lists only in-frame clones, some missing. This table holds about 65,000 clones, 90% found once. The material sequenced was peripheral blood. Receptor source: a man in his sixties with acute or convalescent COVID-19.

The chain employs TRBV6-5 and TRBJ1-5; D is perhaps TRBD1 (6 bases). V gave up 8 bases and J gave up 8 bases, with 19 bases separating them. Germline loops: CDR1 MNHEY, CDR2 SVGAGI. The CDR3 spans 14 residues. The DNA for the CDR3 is TGTGCCAGCGCGAATCGACAGGCAGTGGAGCCCCAGCATTTT. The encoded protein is CASANRQAVEPQHF.

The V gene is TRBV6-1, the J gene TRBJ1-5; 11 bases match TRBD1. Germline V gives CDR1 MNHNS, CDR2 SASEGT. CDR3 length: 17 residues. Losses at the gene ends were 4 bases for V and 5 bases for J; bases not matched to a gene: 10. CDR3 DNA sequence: TGTGCCAGCAGTGCCATAATGGACAGGGGGCTTGATCAGCCCCAGCATTTT. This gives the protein CASSAIMDRGLDQPQHF.

Here the CDR3 DNA reads TGTGCCAGCAGTCGGGACTTCGGCGGCGAGCAGTACTTC. This codes for CASSRDFGGEQYF. The chain combines TRBV2 with TRBJ2-7; D is possibly TRBD2 (6 bases). The CDR3 has 13 residues. Germline CDR1 is SNHLY and CDR2 is FYNNEI. Trimming removed 5 bases at V and 6 bases at J, with 14 bases between.

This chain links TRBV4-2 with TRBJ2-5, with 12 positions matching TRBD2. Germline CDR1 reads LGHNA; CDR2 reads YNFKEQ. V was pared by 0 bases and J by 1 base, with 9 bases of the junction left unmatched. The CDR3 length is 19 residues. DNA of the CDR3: TGTGCCAGCAGCCAAGAGGCTAGCGGGGGGGCTGGTGCCCAAGAGACCCAGTACTTC. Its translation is CASSQEASGGAGAQETQYF.

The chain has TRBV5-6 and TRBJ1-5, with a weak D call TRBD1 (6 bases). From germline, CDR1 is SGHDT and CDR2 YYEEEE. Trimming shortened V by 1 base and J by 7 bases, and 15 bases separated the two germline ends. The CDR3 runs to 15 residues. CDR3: CASSLWQGMLQPQHF. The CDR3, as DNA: TGTGCCAGCAGCTTGTGGCAGGGGATGTTGCAGCCCCAGCATTTT.

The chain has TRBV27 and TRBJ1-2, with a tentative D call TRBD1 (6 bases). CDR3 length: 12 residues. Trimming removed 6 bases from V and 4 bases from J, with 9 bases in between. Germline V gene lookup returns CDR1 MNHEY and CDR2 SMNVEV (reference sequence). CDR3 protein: CASRSTGYGYTF. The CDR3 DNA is TGTGCCAGCAGGTCGACAGGCTATGGCTACACCTTC.

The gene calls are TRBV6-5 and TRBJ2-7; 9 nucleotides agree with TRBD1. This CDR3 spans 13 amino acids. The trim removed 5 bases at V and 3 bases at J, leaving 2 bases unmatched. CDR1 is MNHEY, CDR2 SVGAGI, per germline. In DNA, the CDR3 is TGTGCCAGCAGTAGGGACAGGGACTACGAGCAGTACTTC. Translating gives CASSRDRDYEQYF.

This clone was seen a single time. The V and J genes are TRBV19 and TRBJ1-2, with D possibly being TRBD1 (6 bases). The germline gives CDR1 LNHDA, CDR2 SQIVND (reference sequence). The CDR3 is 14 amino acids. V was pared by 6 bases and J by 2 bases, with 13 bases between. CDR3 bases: TGTGCCAGTAGACGGGGGGGGGCCAACTATGGCTACACCTTC. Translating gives CASRRGGANYGYTF. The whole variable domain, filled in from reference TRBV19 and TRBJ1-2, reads DGGITQSPKYLFRKEGQNVTLSCEQNLNHDAMYWYRQDPGQGLRLIYYSQIVNDFQKGDIAEGYSVSREKKESFPLTVTSAQKNPTAFYLCASRRGGANYGYTFGSGTRLTVV.

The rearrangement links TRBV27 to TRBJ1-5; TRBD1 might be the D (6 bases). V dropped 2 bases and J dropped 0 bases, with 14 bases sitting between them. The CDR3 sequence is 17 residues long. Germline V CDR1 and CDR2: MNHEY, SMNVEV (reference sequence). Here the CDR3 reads CASSLRGRGDSNQPQHF. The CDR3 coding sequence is TGTGCCAGCAGTTTAAGAGGGAGGGGGGATAGCAATCAGCCCCAGCATTTT.

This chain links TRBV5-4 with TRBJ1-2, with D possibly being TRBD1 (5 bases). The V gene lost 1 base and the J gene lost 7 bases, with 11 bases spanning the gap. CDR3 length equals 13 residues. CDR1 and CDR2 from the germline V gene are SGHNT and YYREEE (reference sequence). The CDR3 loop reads CASSLWLGAGYTF. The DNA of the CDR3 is TGTGCCAGCAGCTTGTGGTTAGGGGCTGGCTACACCTTC.

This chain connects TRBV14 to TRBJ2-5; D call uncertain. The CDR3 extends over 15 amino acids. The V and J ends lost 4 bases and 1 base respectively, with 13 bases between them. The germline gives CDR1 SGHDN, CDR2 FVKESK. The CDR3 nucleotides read TGTGCCAGCAGCCCTACCACAGTCACCCAAGAGACCCAGTACTTC. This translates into CASSPTTVTQETQYF.

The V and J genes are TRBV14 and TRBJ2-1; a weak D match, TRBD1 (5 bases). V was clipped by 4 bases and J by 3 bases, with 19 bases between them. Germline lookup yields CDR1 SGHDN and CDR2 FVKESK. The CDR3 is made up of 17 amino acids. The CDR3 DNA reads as TGTGCCAGCAGCCCATTTGACTGGGGCCGAGGCTACAATGAGCAGTTCTTC. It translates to CASSPFDWGRGYNEQFF.

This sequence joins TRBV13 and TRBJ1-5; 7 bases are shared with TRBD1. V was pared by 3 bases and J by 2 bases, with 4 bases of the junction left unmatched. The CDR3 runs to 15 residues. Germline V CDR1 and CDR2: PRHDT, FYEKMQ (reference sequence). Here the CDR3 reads CASSFSGQGNQPQHF. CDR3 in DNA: TGTGCCAGCAGCTTCTCCGGACAGGGCAATCAGCCCCAGCATTTT.

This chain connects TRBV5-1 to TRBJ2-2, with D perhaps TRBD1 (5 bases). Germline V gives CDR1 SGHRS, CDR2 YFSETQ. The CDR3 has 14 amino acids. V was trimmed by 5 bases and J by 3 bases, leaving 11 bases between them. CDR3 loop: CASSYQGDTGELFF. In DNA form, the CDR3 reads TGCGCCAGCAGTTATCAGGGTGACACCGGGGAGCTGTTTTTT.

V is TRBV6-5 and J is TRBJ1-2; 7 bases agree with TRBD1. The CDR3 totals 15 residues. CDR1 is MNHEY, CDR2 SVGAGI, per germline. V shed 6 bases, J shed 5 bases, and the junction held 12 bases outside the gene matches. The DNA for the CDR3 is TGTGCCAGCAGAGACCCCGCCTCGGGACAGTATGGCTACACCTTC. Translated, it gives CASRDPASGQYGYTF.

The CDR3 nucleotides are TGTGCCAGCAGCGCCGACAGGAACCTGATCTATGGCTACACCTTC. Protein: CASSADRNLIYGYTF. The chain combines TRBV9 with TRBJ1-2; tentative D call: TRBD1 (6 bases). This CDR3 has 15 amino acids. V lost 3 bases, J lost 4 bases, and 16 bases lay in between. Germline lookup yields CDR1 SGDLS and CDR2 YYNGEE.

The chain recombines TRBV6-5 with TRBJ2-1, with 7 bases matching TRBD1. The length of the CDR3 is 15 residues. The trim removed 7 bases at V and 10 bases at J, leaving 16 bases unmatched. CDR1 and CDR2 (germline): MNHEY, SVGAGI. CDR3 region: CASIPANRGLGEQFF. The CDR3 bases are TGTGCCAGCATCCCCGCCAATAGGGGGCTAGGCGAGCAGTTCTTC.

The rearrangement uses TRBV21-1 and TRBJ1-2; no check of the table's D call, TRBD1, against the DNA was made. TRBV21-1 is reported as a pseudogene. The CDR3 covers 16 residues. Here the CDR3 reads CASSKFRWGRNYGYTF. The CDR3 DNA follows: TGTGCCAGCAGCAAATTTAGGTGGGGCAGGAACTATGGCTACACCTTC.

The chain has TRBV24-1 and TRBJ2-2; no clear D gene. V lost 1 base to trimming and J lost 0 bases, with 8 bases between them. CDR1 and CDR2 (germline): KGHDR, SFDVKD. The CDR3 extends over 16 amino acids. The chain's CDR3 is CATSDFTVANTGELFF. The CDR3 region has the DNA TGTGCCACCAGTGATTTTACGGTGGCGAACACCGGGGAGCTGTTTTTT.

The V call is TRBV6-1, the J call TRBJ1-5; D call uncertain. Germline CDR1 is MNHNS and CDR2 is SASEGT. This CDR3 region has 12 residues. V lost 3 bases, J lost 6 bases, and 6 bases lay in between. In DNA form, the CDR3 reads TGTGCCAGCAGTGAGTGGAGTCAGCCCCAGCATTTT. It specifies CASSEWSQPQHF.

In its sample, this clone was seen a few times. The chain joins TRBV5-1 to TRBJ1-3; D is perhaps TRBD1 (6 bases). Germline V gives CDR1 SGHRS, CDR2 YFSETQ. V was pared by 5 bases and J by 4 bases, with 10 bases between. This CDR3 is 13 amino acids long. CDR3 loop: CASRQGRGNTIYF. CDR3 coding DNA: TGCGCCAGCAGACAGGGACGAGGAAACACCATATATTTT.